One and the same sample provided the 31 T cell receptor beta chains below, sequenced in a study of a mutant IDH1 vaccine in newly diagnosed glioma. Described time point: week 5, during vaccination. The investigators gave 300 ug of mutant IDH1 20-mer peptide in each vaccine dose, together with topical imiquimod. Antigen specificity for these receptors is unknown. The data were produced by immunoSEQ multiplex PCR, yet TCRdb's version contains in-frame clones alone and is incomplete. The repertoire holds 45,000 to 55,000 clones, with roughly 78% as singletons. Material: PBMCs, obtained from a glioma patient whose treatment included an IDH1 peptide vaccine. Receptors were obtained from a woman in her thirties or forties with glioma.

The chain combines TRBV9 with TRBJ2-5; no reliable D call. The germline V gene has CDR1 SGDLS and CDR2 YYNGEE. The V end lost 3 bases, the J end lost 4 bases, and 13 bases lay between the germline ends. This CDR3 has 14 amino acids. As DNA, the CDR3 is TGTGCCAGCAGCGCTGTACTTAGGTCAGAGACCCAGTACTTC. Protein product: CASSAVLRSETQYF.

The chain employs TRBV5-1 and TRBJ1-2, with 7 nucleotides matching TRBD1. CDR1 SGHRS and CDR2 YFSETQ come from the germline V gene. The CDR3 has 18 residues. Unmatched junction bases numbered 15, after V lost 4 bases and J lost 0 bases. The CDR3 sequence is CASSAKGTVFDPNYGYTF. The CDR3 DNA is TGCGCCAGCAGCGCGAAAGGGACAGTCTTCGATCCTAACTATGGCTACACCTTC.

The V and J genes are TRBV5-1 and TRBJ2-5; 9 bases match TRBD1. The CDR3 runs to 15 residues. V was pared by 4 bases and J by 6 bases, with 10 bases of the junction left unmatched. Germline CDR1 and CDR2: SGHRS and YFSETQ. The CDR3 region has the DNA TGCGCCAGCAGCACTGGAGGGGGACAGGGAAAGACCCAGTACTTC. It specifies CASSTGGGQGKTQYF.

The rearrangement joins TRBV27 to TRBJ1-5; TRBD1 matches 11 bases. CDR1 MNHEY and CDR2 SMNVEV come from the germline V gene (reference sequence). This CDR3 region has 17 residues. V shed 6 bases and J 1 base; nucleotides not matched to a gene: 8. CDR3 loop: CASSAGTGGGSNQPQHF. The CDR3 DNA follows: TGTGCCAGCAGCGCCGGGACAGGGGGGGGAAGCAATCAGCCCCAGCATTTT.

This rearrangement joins TRBV23-1 to TRBJ1-2; the D gene is possibly TRBD1 (5 bases). TRBV23-1 is sorted into the ORF group, with uncertain function. V was shortened by 6 bases and J by 3 bases, with 14 bases between the two germline ends. The CDR3 has 14 amino acids. The CDR3 loop reads CASRRPGADYGYTF. The CDR3 region has the DNA TGCGCCAGCAGGCGCCCCGGGGCGGACTATGGCTACACCTTC.

The DNA of the CDR3 is TGCGCCAGCAGCTTGGGGACCTCAGAGACTGAAGCTTTCTTT. Translation: CASSLGTSETEAFF. The chain has TRBV5-1 and TRBJ1-1; D is unclear. CDR1 is SGHRS and CDR2 is YFSETQ in the germline V gene. V gave up 0 bases and J gave up 5 bases, with 11 bases separating them. The CDR3 is 14 amino acids.

A few counts support this clone. The chain carries TRBV2 and TRBJ1-1; a possible D gene is TRBD1 (6 bases). With 6 bases removed from V and 4 bases from J, the gap between germline ends came to 18 bases. CDR3 length equals 15 residues. Germline loops: CDR1 SNHLY, CDR2 FYNNEI. The CDR3 DNA reads as TGTGCCAGCAGAGAGATGGGGGCGCGGGGCACTGAAGCTTTCTTT. Protein sequence: CASREMGARGTEAFF.

This clone was counted between two and nine times. The chain has TRBV2 and TRBJ1-1; possible D gene TRBD1, 6 bases. Germline V gene lookup returns CDR1 SNHLY and CDR2 FYNNEI. CDR3 length: 14 residues. The V and J ends lost 7 bases and 4 bases respectively, with 16 bases between them. CDR3 bases: TGTGCCAGCAAGGGGAGGGGGGCGCCCACTGAAGCTTTCTTT. Translated, it gives CASKGRGAPTEAFF.

The rearrangement links TRBV5-1 to TRBJ1-2; D is uncertain. Germline CDR1 reads SGHRS; CDR2 reads YFSETQ. The length of the CDR3 is 12 residues. Trimming stripped 0 bases from V and 8 bases from J, with 8 bases between. CDR3 loop: CASSLDNEGYTF. In DNA, the CDR3 is TGCGCCAGCAGCTTGGACAATGAAGGCTACACCTTC. Based on the CDR3 plus reference TRBV5-1 and TRBJ1-2, the full variable domain is KAGVTQTPRYLIKTRGQQVTLSCSPISGHRSVSWYQQTPGQGLQFLFEYFSETQRNKGNFPGRFSGRQFSNSRSEMNVSTLELGDSALYLCASSLDNEGYTFGSGTRLTVV.

This chain uses TRBV7-9 with TRBJ2-5, with D possibly being TRBD2 (6 bases). CDR1 and CDR2 (germline): SEHNR, FQNEAQ (reference sequence). This CDR3 comprises 14 residues. Trimming removed 2 bases from V and 2 bases from J, with 9 bases in between. The DNA of the CDR3 is TGTGCCAGCAGCTTACTGAGCGGGCAAGAGACCCAGTACTTC. Amino acid sequence: CASSLLSGQETQYF.

This rearrangement joins TRBV4-3 to TRBJ2-3; 11 nucleotides align to TRBD2. Germline V lookup: CDR1 LGHNA, CDR2 YSLEER. This CDR3 is built from 20 residues. Germline trimming cut 0 bases from V and 1 base from J; bases unmatched to any gene: 12. CDR3 region: CASSQESQGPGLAGTDTQYF. The CDR3 nucleotides are TGCGCCAGCAGCCAAGAGAGTCAGGGGCCGGGACTAGCGGGCACAGATACGCAGTATTTT.

The chain joins TRBV9 to TRBJ2-7, with TRBD1 matching over 8 bases. Germline assignment: CDR1 SGDLS and CDR2 YYNGEE. Trimming removed 2 bases from V and 3 bases from J; junction bases left unmatched: 4. The CDR3 covers 14 residues. The CDR3 sequence: CASSVGQGNYEQYF. In DNA form, the CDR3 reads TGTGCCAGCAGCGTCGGACAGGGTAACTACGAGCAGTACTTC.

This clone was counted a few times. This chain connects TRBV10-3 to TRBJ1-1; D is undetermined. CDR1 is ENHRY, CDR2 SYGVKD, per germline. This CDR3 has 11 amino acids. Trimming removed 0 bases at V and 11 bases at J, with 7 bases between. The CDR3 spells CAISESRLAFF. The CDR3 nucleotides are TGTGCCATCAGTGAGTCCCGGCTTGCTTTCTTT.

V usage is TRBV18 and J usage is TRBJ1-2; possible D gene TRBD1, 5 bases. V dropped 2 bases and J dropped 1 base, with 14 bases sitting between them. This CDR3 contains 16 residues. Germline V gene data show CDR1 as KGHSH and CDR2 as LQKENI. CDR3 amino acids: CASSPGKGAGNYGYTF. CDR3 DNA: TGTGCCAGCTCACCAGGAAAAGGGGCGGGTAACTATGGCTACACCTTC.

The chain links TRBV7-9 to TRBJ2-1; D ambiguous. Germline CDR1 is SEHNR and CDR2 is FQNEAQ (reference sequence). The CDR3 is 11 residues long. V was cut by 2 bases and J by 6 bases, with 2 bases left in between. CDR3 sequence (DNA): TGTGCCAGCAGCTTAATCAATGAGCAGTTCTTC. Its translation: CASSLINEQFF.

The chain joins TRBV2 to TRBJ2-1; a possible D gene is TRBD1 (6 bases). CDR1 and CDR2 from the germline V gene are SNHLY and FYNNEI. Trimming took 3 bases from V and 5 from J, leaving 11 bases between them. The CDR3 has 14 residues. The CDR3 DNA reads as TGTGCCAGCAGTGATATCACAGGGAACAATGAGCAGTTCTTC. This encodes CASSDITGNNEQFF.

The chain couples TRBV5-3 to TRBJ2-7; perhaps TRBD2 as D (6 bases). TRBV5-3 is placed among ORFs of uncertain function. This CDR3 comprises 14 residues. V gave up 6 bases and J gave up 2 bases, with 15 bases separating them. CDR3 loop: CARIPGDFTYEQYF. CDR3 nucleotide sequence: TGTGCCAGAATCCCGGGAGACTTTACCTACGAGCAGTACTTC.

This chain links TRBV6-5 with TRBJ1-6; D ambiguous. V lost 5 bases and J 7 bases, leaving 15 bases between the germline ends. Germline CDR1 is MNHEY and CDR2 is SVGAGI. The CDR3 is made up of 15 amino acids. This CDR3 reads CASSDWTGRNSPLHF. For the CDR3, the DNA is TGTGCCAGCAGTGACTGGACCGGGAGAAATTCACCCCTCCACTTT.

This chain connects TRBV7-9 to TRBJ1-3; no clear D. V lost 1 base, J lost 0 bases, and 7 bases lay in between. The CDR3 covers 15 residues. The germline V gene has CDR1 SEHNR and CDR2 FQNEAQ (reference sequence). CDR3 region: CASSLGLTSGNTIYF. The DNA of the CDR3 is TGTGCCAGCAGCTTAGGACTGACCTCTGGAAACACCATATATTTT.

The CDR3 protein is CAWSVGQYSNQPQHF. The CDR3, as DNA: TGTGCCTGGAGTGTAGGGCAGTATAGCAATCAGCCCCAGCATTTT. The chain joins TRBV30 to TRBJ1-5; D not certain. This CDR3 spans 15 amino acids. Per germline, CDR1 GTSNPN and CDR2 SVGIG (reference sequence). V lost 0 bases to trimming and J lost 0 bases, with 9 bases between them.

The chain links TRBV25-1 to TRBJ1-2, with TRBD1 as a possible D gene (5 bases). Germline loops: CDR1 MGHDK, CDR2 SYGVNS. The V and J ends lost 7 bases and 4 bases respectively, with 16 bases between them. This CDR3 comprises 14 residues. DNA for the CDR3: TGTGCCAGCATTGGGAGAGGGGCGGGCTATGGCTACACCTTC. Translated, it gives CASIGRGAGYGYTF.

This chain joins TRBV4-3 and TRBJ2-7; D gene uncertain. Trimming removed 0 bases from V and 3 bases from J, with 6 bases in between. The CDR3 spans 13 residues. Germline lookup yields CDR1 LGHNA and CDR2 YSLEER. DNA for the CDR3: TGCGCCAGCAGCCAAGAGACGAGCTACGAGCAGTACTTC. This gives the protein CASSQETSYEQYF.

The CDR3 here is CASSLAQGTSLSEQFF. The CDR3 DNA is TGTGCCAGCAGCTTAGCGCAAGGGACTAGCCTAAGTGAGCAGTTCTTC. The rearrangement links TRBV7-6 to TRBJ2-1, with 9 bases matching TRBD2. Looked up from germline, CDR1 is SGHVS and CDR2 is FNYEAQ. The CDR3 runs 16 residues. Unmatched junction bases numbered 9, after V lost 0 bases and J lost 9 bases.

This clone came up once. The rearrangement links TRBV19 to TRBJ2-1, with TRBD1 identical over 8 bases. The CDR3 has 12 residues. V trimming: 4 bases; J trimming: 14 bases; junction bases outside the gene matches: 7. Germline V gives CDR1 LNHDA, CDR2 SQIVND (reference sequence). The chain's CDR3 is CASSRTTGAKFF. In DNA form, the CDR3 reads TGTGCCAGTAGTAGGACGACAGGGGCAAAGTTCTTC.

The V gene is TRBV19, the J gene TRBJ1-1; D gene ambiguous. Germline lookup yields CDR1 LNHDA and CDR2 SQIVND (reference sequence). The CDR3 has 14 residues. V shed 0 bases and J shed 7 bases, with 12 bases lying between them. The chain's CDR3 is CASSIERARDEAFF. CDR3 coding DNA: TGTGCCAGTAGTATAGAAAGGGCAAGGGATGAAGCTTTCTTT.

The J gene is TRBJ2-7, the V gene TRBV19, with 10 positions matching TRBD1. The V segment lost 7 bases and the J segment 1 base; nucleotides outside the gene matches: 7. Germline V CDR1 and CDR2: LNHDA, SQIVND (reference sequence). The CDR3 runs to 15 residues. The CDR3 region is CASMSGTGASYEQYF. CDR3 nucleotides: TGTGCCAGTATGTCCGGGACAGGGGCTTCCTACGAGCAGTACTTC.

The rearrangement uses TRBV4-3 and TRBJ2-5; 7 bases align to TRBD1. V was pared by 0 bases and J by 2 bases, with 6 bases of the junction left unmatched. The CDR3 length is 16 residues. The germline CDR1 and CDR2 sequences are LGHNA and YSLEER. The CDR3 DNA follows: TGCGCCAGCAGCCAAGATTGGGGACAGTCACAAGAGACCCAGTACTTC. Its protein product is CASSQDWGQSQETQYF.

This chain joins TRBV2 and TRBJ1-3; no clear D. The germline CDR1 and CDR2 sequences are SNHLY and FYNNEI. The CDR3 is 11 residues long. With 4 bases removed from V and 14 bases from J, the gap between germline ends came to 12 bases. The DNA for the CDR3 is TGTGCCAGCAGTGTAATCGAGTCCGTATATTTT. Its protein product is CASSVIESVYF.

The CDR3 coding sequence is TGCGCCAGCAGCCAAGATCGTTATCCACCCCTCCACTTT. It is translated as CASSQDRYPPLHF. The chain recombines TRBV4-3 with TRBJ1-6; D remains ambiguous. The V gene's germline CDR1 is LGHNA and CDR2 YSLEER. Deletions cut 0 bases from V and 11 bases from J, with 8 bases between. The CDR3 runs to 13 residues.

The chain links TRBV4-3 to TRBJ2-2, with a tentative D call TRBD2 (6 bases). CDR3 length: 15 amino acids. CDR1 is LGHNA and CDR2 is YSLEER in the germline V gene. V lost 4 bases and J 5 bases, leaving 14 bases between the germline ends. The CDR3, as DNA: TGCGCCAGCAGCCCGACCTTGGGAGGAACCGGGGAGCTGTTTTTT. Its translation: CASSPTLGGTGELFF.

V is TRBV7-9 and J is TRBJ1-2, with 7 bases aligning to TRBD1. Germline CDR1 is SEHNR and CDR2 is FQNEAQ (reference sequence). This CDR3 has 13 residues. Trimming removed 6 bases from V and 2 bases from J; junction bases left unmatched: 3. This CDR3 is CASSPTGNYGYTF. CDR3 in DNA: TGTGCCAGCAGTCCGACAGGGAACTATGGCTACACCTTC.